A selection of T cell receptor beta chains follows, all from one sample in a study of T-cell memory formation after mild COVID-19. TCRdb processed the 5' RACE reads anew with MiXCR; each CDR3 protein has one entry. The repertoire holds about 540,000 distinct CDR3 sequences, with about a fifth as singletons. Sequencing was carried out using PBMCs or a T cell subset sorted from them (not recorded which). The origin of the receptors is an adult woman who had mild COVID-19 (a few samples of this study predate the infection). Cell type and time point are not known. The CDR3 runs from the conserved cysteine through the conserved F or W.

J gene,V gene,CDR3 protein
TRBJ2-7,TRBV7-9,CASSSASRSGRPPYEQYF
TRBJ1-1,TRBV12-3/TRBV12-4,CASSLAGAITEAFF
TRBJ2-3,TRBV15,CATSRDPGLAVTDTQYF
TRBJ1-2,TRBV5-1,CASSLGTGQGYGYTF
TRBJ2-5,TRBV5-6,CASTLSETALGFETQYF
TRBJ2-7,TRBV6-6,CASSAGGTSSEQYF
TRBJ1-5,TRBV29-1,CSVQGASGQPQHF
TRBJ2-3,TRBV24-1,CATSQPADRGKTDTQYF
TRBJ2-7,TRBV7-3,CASSSVGSYEQYF
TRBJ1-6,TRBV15,CATSSGTPESPLHF
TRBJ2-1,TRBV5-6,CASSQTSGRYDEQFF
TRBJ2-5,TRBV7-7,CASSLDITTETQYF
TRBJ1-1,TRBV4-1,CASSLMAQENTEAFF
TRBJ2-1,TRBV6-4,CASSDPSAGGDNEQFF
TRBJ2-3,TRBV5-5,CASTLDSFASVDTQYF
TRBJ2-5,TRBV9,CASSATGSPGTQYF
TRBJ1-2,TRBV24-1,CATSGPGPINGYTF
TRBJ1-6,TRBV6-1,CATGQGYNSPLHF
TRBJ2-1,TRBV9,CASSGPGNEQFF
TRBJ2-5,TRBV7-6,CASSLVISGRETQYF
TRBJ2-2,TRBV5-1,CASSLRVTTGELFF
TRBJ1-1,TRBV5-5,CASSLLGNYRGNTEAFF
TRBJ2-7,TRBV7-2,CASSLEGGLANYEQHF
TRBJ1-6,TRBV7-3,CASSSGHRGEPLHF
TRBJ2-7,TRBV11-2,CASSTDRTSYEQYF
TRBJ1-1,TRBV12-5,CASGLRGDTEVFF
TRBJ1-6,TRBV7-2,CASRNRDYNSPLHF
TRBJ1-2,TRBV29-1,CSDGHYEPYGYTF
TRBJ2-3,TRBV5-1,CASSPWTSGGTDTQYF
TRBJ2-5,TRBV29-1,CSVDARRSQETQYF
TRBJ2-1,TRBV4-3,CDSSRLPGLAGVFEQFF
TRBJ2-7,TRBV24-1,CATSTGGEQYF
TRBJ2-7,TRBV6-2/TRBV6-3,CASSYSSYEQYF
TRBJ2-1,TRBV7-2,CASSFSSHEQFF
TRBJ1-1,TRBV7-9,CASSSLTGEAFF
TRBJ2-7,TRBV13,CASSPQGVGEQYF
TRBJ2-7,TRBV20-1,CSARTGLAGAPYEQYF
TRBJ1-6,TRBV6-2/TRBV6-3,CASSYSQNSPLHF
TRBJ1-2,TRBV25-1,CARKGDGGYTF
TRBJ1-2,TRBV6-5,CASSYSLGRDGYTF
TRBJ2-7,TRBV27,CASGRQANEQYF
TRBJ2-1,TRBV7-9,CASSHSGGALNEQFF
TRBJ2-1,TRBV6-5,CASSLVGSLGAGAFNEQFF
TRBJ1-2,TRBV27,CASSRSRPTANYGYTF
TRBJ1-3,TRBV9,CASSVGSYNGNTIYF
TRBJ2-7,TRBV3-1,CASSQDSRLAYEQYF
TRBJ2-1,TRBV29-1,CSVDRPGNEQFF
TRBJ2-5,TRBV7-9,CASTTRDGSETQYF
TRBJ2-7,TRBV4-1,CASAPGQGSYEQYF
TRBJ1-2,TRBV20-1,CSAHRTVPNYGYTF
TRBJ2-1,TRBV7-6,CASSLSLSGGALDEQFF
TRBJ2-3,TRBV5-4,CASTRASAPDTQYF